These 24 T cell receptor beta chains were all obtained from the same sample, sequenced in a study of neurological immune-mediated disorders. TCRdb used MiXCR to reprocess the 5' RACE reads, holding one entry per CDR3 protein. Of 45,000 or so distinct CDR3 sequences in the sample, about 12% were seen once. The sequencing sample was made of PBMCs. The receptors originated from a female donor in good health.

This clonotype was seen many times. The genes are TRBV4-1 and TRBJ1-4; 8 nucleotides match TRBD1. Germline V gene sequence: CDR1 MGHRA, CDR2 YSYEKL. CDR3 length equals 14 residues. V lost 4 bases to trimming and J lost 7 bases; unmatched junction nucleotides: 5. The CDR3 reads CASSPRQGSEKLFF. CDR3 DNA: TGCGCCAGCAGCCCCAGACAGGGGAGTGAAAAACTGTTTTTT.

This clonotype was detected many times. The chain has TRBV19 and TRBJ1-2; 7 bases align to TRBD1. CDR1 is LNHDA, CDR2 SQIVND, per germline (reference sequence). J was trimmed by 2 bases and V by 5 bases; bases with no gene match: 8. CDR3 size: 15 residues. CDR3 amino acids: CASSATGVGNYGYTF. In nucleotides, the CDR3 is TGTGCCAGTAGTGCAACAGGGGTTGGAAACTATGGCTACACCTTC.

This clonotype was recorded at least ten times. This chain links TRBV9 with TRBJ1-1; 8 bases agree with TRBD1. The CDR3 totals 14 residues. After removal of 4 bases from V and 5 bases from J, the junction contained 7 bases not matched to a gene. The germline CDR1 and CDR2 sequences are SGDLS and YYNGEE. CDR3 in amino acids: CASSPRTGLTEAFF. Here the CDR3 DNA reads TGTGCCAGCAGCCCCCGGACAGGGCTTACTGAAGCTTTCTTT.

In its sample, this clonotype was seen many times. A read error may be the cause here, since a much bigger clone is one base away. The chain recombines TRBV7-9 with TRBJ2-7; the D gene could be TRBD1 or TRBD2 (5 bases each). The CDR3 has 13 residues. Trimming left V 5 bases short and J 0 bases short, with 8 bases between. Germline values: CDR1 SEHNR, CDR2 FQNEAQ (reference sequence). In nucleotides, the CDR3 is TGTGCCAGCAGCCGGGACGGCTCCTACGAGCAGTACTTC. It is translated as CASSRDGSYEQYF.

A few counts support this clonotype. The rearrangement uses TRBV2 and TRBJ2-3, with TRBD2 as a possible D gene (5 bases). Germline CDR1 and CDR2: SNHLY and FYNNEI. The V end was cut by 3 bases, the J end by 9 bases, with 13 bases between. The CDR3 totals 13 residues. Here the CDR3 DNA reads TGTGCCAGCAGTGACCAGGAGGTGGGGACGCAGTATTTT. Residues: CASSDQEVGTQYF.

This chain links TRBV9 with TRBJ2-7; D is perhaps TRBD2 (5 bases). CDR1 SGDLS and CDR2 YYNGEE come from the germline V gene. Trimming cost V 1 base and J 0 bases, with 8 bases left between them. This CDR3 spans 14 amino acids. The CDR3 here is CASSVSRDSYEQYF. The CDR3 DNA sequence: TGTGCCAGCAGCGTAAGCCGGGACTCCTACGAGCAGTACTTC.

This clonotype was observed many times. J is TRBJ1-3 and V is TRBV9; D not certain. CDR3 size: 17 residues. With 0 bases removed from V and 0 bases from J, the gap between germline ends came to 13 bases. Looked up from germline, CDR1 is SGDLS and CDR2 is YYNGEE. The CDR3 DNA follows: TGTGCCAGCAGCGTAGGTATAGCGGGCCCCTCTGGAAACACCATATATTTT. Translated, it gives CASSVGIAGPSGNTIYF.

The table lists this clonotype with many counts. The chain has TRBV20-1 and TRBJ1-1; D not certain. The germline gives CDR1 DFQATT, CDR2 SNEGSKA (reference sequence). Between the trimmed V and J ends, which lost 5 bases and 3 bases, there was a span of 10 bases. The CDR3 spans 12 residues. CDR3 coding DNA: TGCAGTGCTGACAAGGAAGACACTGAAGCTTTCTTT. Encoded protein: CSADKEDTEAFF.

This clonotype was observed at least ten times. This sequence joins TRBV5-1 and TRBJ2-3, with 13 nucleotides matching TRBD2. The V segment lost 4 bases and the J segment 6 bases; nucleotides outside the gene matches: 5. This CDR3 has 15 residues. CDR1 and CDR2 (germline): SGHRS, YFSETQ. Here the CDR3 DNA reads TGCGCCAGCAGCCCGACTAGCGGGGGGCGGGATACGCAGTATTTT. It encodes CASSPTSGGRDTQYF.

This clonotype was observed a handful of times. The V call is TRBV6-5, the J call TRBJ1-1, with D possibly TRBD1 on 5 matching bases. Germline V CDR1 and CDR2: MNHEY, SVGAGI. The CDR3 spans 11 residues. Between the trimmed V and J ends, which lost 8 bases and 4 bases, there was a span of 8 bases. CDR3 DNA: TGTGCCAGCCTGGGGGGCACTGAAGCTTTCTTT. This translates into CASLGGTEAFF.

This clonotype has a count of ten or more. The gene calls are TRBV3-1 and TRBJ2-1; TRBD1 agrees at 8 bases. The CDR3 covers 16 residues. V shed 4 bases, J shed 12 bases, and the junction held 17 bases outside the gene matches. Germline V gene lookup returns CDR1 LGHDT and CDR2 YNNKEL (reference sequence). DNA of the CDR3: TGTGCCAGCAGCCGTAGCTCCGGGACAGGCCCTTCTTGGCAGTTCTTC. Translation gives CASSRSSGTGPSWQFF.

At least ten counts were recorded for this clonotype. The chain combines TRBV4-1 with TRBJ1-1; D ambiguous. The germline CDR1 and CDR2 sequences are MGHRA and YSYEKL. This CDR3 region has 15 residues. V dropped 4 bases and J dropped 5 bases, with 17 bases sitting between them. Here the CDR3 reads CASSLFLGSGTEAFF. DNA of the CDR3: TGCGCCAGCAGCCTGTTTCTAGGGTCGGGGACTGAAGCTTTCTTT.

This clonotype was recorded many times. This chain connects TRBV5-5 to TRBJ2-7, with 9 nucleotides matching TRBD1. CDR1 SGHKS and CDR2 YYEKEE come from the germline V gene (reference sequence). V lost 1 base and J lost 7; bases outside the gene matches: 9. The CDR3 sequence is 15 residues long. CDR3 DNA sequence: TGTGCCAGCAGCTTGATGACACAGGGGGCGAAGGAGCAGTACTTC. Its translation is CASSLMTQGAKEQYF.

The chain joins TRBV20-1 to TRBJ1-1, with TRBD1 identical over 7 bases. CDR3 length equals 13 residues. V was pared by 5 bases and J by 2 bases, with 5 bases of the junction left unmatched. Per the germline V gene, CDR1 is DFQATT and CDR2 is SNEGSKA (reference sequence). CDR3 in DNA: TGCAGTGCTGAACACAGGGGAAACACTGAAGCTTTCTTT. The encoded protein is CSAEHRGNTEAFF.

This clonotype was observed many times. The chain has TRBV11-2 and TRBJ2-3; D is unresolved. CDR3 length: 13 residues. CDR1 is SGHAT and CDR2 is FQNNGV in the germline V gene. Trimming cost V 2 bases and J 2 bases, with 5 bases left between them. In DNA form, the CDR3 reads TGTGCCAGCAGCTTAAGGTTCACAGATACGCAGTATTTT. Protein sequence: CASSLRFTDTQYF.

The table lists this clonotype with many counts. The rearrangement links TRBV2 to TRBJ1-6, with no clear D. Between the trimmed V and J ends, which lost 6 bases and 7 bases, there was a span of 7 bases. The CDR3 is 12 residues long. The germline gives CDR1 SNHLY, CDR2 FYNNEI. The CDR3 spells CASSLQNSPLHF. DNA of the CDR3: TGTGCCAGCAGCCTACAGAATTCACCCCTCCACTTT.

At least ten counts were recorded for this clonotype. The chain couples TRBV7-8 to TRBJ1-1; possibly TRBD1 for D (5 bases). V lost 2 bases, J lost 3 bases, and 10 bases lay in between. CDR3 length: 14 amino acids. The germline V gene encodes CDR1 SGHVS and CDR2 FQNEAQ. This CDR3 is CASSLFWGDTEAFF. The CDR3 nucleotides read TGTGCCAGCAGCTTATTTTGGGGGGACACTGAAGCTTTCTTT.

The rearrangement joins TRBV14 to TRBJ1-1; possibly TRBD1 for D (6 bases). This CDR3 contains 14 residues. Germline assignment: CDR1 SGHDN and CDR2 FVKESK. The V and J ends lost 3 bases and 7 bases respectively, with 15 bases between them. The CDR3 region has the DNA TGTGCCAGCAGCCAGAGGGGGAATCGGGGTGAAGCTTTCTTT. Translation gives CASSQRGNRGEAFF.

This clonotype was counted ten times or more. The V call is TRBV12-3 or TRBV12-4, the J call TRBJ1-2, with a tentative D call TRBD1 (6 bases). The CDR3 has 14 amino acids. Trimming stripped 5 bases from V and 5 bases from J, with 15 bases between. CDR3 residues: CASSRPGQIYGYTF. The CDR3 region has the DNA TGTGCCAGCAGTAGGCCTGGACAGATTTATGGCTACACCTTC.

This clonotype was counted ten times or more. This chain connects TRBV5-1 to TRBJ2-3; perhaps TRBD2 as D (5 bases). V lost 4 bases and J lost 4, with 16 bases in between. Germline CDR1 reads SGHRS; CDR2 reads YFSETQ. The CDR3 spans 15 residues. As DNA, the CDR3 is TGCGCCAGCAGCACGACCCTGGGAGCCGCAGATACGCAGTATTTT. Amino acid sequence: CASSTTLGAADTQYF.

This clonotype turned up a few times. The V call is TRBV27, the J call TRBJ2-7; either TRBD1 or TRBD2 may fit D (6 bases each). V shed 4 bases and J shed 0 bases, with 10 bases lying between them. The V gene's germline CDR1 is MNHEY and CDR2 SMNVEV (reference sequence). The CDR3 spans 14 residues. CDR3 loop: CASSWGASSYEQYF. CDR3 sequence (DNA): TGTGCCAGCAGTTGGGGGGCGAGCTCCTACGAGCAGTACTTC.

Many counts were recorded for this clonotype. The chain uses TRBV28 and TRBJ1-2; D is perhaps TRBD1 (5 bases). The CDR3 totals 12 residues. V dropped 6 bases and J dropped 8 bases, with 13 bases sitting between them. Looked up from germline, CDR1 is MDHEN and CDR2 is SYDVKM. The CDR3 sequence is CASRPPGLGYTF. The DNA of the CDR3 is TGTGCCAGCAGACCCCCGGGGCTCGGCTACACCTTC.

About this clonotype: The junction differs from germline at one of its ends, possibly a read error. CDR3 protein: CASSYPRDTPARELFF. CDR3 DNA sequence: TGTGCCAGCAGTTACCCGCGGGACACTCCAGCCCGGGAGCTGTTTTTC. V and J are TRBV6-5 and TRBJ2-2, with D perhaps being TRBD1 or TRBD2 (6 bases each). The CDR3 loop spans 16 amino acids. Per germline, CDR1 MNHEY and CDR2 SVGAGI.

In its sample, this clonotype was seen many times. The genes are TRBV5-1 and TRBJ2-2, with TRBD1 matching over 7 bases. CDR3 length: 15 amino acids. Germline V gives CDR1 SGHRS, CDR2 YFSETQ. With V trimmed by 2 bases and J by 2 bases, 3 bases remained unmatched. The DNA of the CDR3 is TGCGCCAGCAGCTTAAGACAGGGTAACACCGGGGAGCTGTTTTTT. Translated: CASSLRQGNTGELFF.